This T cell receptor (beta chain) was recorded in a study of blood T cell repertoires in COVID-19. In the study overall: PBMCs, B-cell-depleted T cells, or T cells provided the cDNA or gDNA that made up the material.

Assignments of participants to cohorts depended upon their own reported clinical history. Two consecutive negative NP/OP PCR tests, clearance, or resolved symptoms defined Cohort 3 recovery. The germline V and J ends were trimmed by 7 bases and 4 bases, with 23 bases remaining between them. This CDR3 region has 16 residues. Germline CDR1 and CDR2: SGHVS and FQNEAQ. The repertoire was sequenced with immunoSEQ multiplex PCR; TCRdb's copy has only in-frame clones and lacks some. The sample yields around 310,000 clones, around 92% seen once. The sequence derives from a woman younger than 45 who had recovered from COVID-19. The chain is built from TRBV7-8 and TRBJ2-7, with TRBD2 as a possible D gene (6 bases). Sequencing input: PBMCs or T cells enriched from blood (not recorded which). For the CDR3, the DNA is TGTGCCAGCACCGAACACGGCGGACTATCGGATTACGAGCAGTACTTC. Translation gives CASTEHGGLSDYEQYF.